This TCR beta chain appears in the sequencing data of a study of T cell responses to AZD1222 COVID-19 vaccine. Study observations and caveats: It should be noted that donors were predominantly white British and more often female, and clonal diversity was possibly underestimated.

As to this clone: Its antigen is currently unknown.

This CDR3 has 14 amino acids. The V and J ends lost 4 bases and 3 bases, in that order; junction bases with no gene match: 4. Germline lookup yields CDR1 SGDLS and CDR2 YYNGEE. Clones were sequenced by immunoSEQ multiplex PCR, and TCRdb holds only the in-frame ones, with some missing. The data hold 150,000 to 160,000 clones, with less than 90% observed a single time. The source was peripheral blood, collected on day 0 of AZD1222 vaccination. The TCR originated in an adult in good health. This chain connects TRBV9 to TRBJ1-5; 7 bases fit TRBD1. The CDR3 nucleotides read TGTGCCAGCAGCAGACAGGGTTCCAATCAGCCCCAGCATTTT. Encoded protein: CASSRQGSNQPQHF.